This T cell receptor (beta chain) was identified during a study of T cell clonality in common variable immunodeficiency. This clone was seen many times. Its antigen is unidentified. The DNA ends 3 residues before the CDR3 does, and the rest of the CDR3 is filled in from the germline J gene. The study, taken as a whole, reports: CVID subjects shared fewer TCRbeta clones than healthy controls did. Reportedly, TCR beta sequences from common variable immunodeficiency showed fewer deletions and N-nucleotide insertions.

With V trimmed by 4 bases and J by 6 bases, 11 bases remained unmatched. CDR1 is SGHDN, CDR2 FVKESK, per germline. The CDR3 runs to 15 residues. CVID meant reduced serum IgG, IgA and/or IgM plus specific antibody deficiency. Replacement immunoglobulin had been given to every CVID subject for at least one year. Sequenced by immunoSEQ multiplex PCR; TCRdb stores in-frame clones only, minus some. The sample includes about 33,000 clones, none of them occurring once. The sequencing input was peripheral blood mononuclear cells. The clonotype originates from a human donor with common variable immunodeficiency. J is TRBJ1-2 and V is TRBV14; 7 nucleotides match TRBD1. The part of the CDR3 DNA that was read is TGTGCCAGCAGCCCCCTCCGGGGACAGAACCATGGC. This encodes CASSPLRGQNHG. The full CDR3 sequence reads CASSPLRGQNHGYTF.